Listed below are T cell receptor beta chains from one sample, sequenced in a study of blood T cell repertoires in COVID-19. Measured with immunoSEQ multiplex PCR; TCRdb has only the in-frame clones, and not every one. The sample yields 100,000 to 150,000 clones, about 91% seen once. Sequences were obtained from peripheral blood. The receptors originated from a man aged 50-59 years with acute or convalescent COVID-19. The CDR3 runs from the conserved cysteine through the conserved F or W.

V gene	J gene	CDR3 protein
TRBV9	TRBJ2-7	CASSVVASSYEQYF
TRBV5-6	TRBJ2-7	CASNPPRGEQYF
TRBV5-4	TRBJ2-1	CASSFPRNEQFF
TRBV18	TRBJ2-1	CASSPLSSGINSEQFF
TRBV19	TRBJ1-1	CASAAILDTEAFF
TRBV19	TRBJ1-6	CASSPRDARAPLHF
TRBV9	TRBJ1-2	CASSPGQGNYGYTF
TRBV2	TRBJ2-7	CASLRGRSSYEQYF
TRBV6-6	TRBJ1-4	CASRVTGTFGEKLFF
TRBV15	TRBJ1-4	CATSRGGGGTNEKLFF
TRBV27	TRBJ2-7	CASSSARQEQYF
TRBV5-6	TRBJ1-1	CASSYLRGQRNTEAFF
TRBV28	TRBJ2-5	CASRRQGAFETQYF
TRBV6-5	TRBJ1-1	CASKGQWNTEAFF
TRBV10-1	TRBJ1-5	CASSGTGNQPQHF
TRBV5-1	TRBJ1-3	CASSLAAGAGNTIYF
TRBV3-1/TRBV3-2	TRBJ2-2	CASSPGLRAGELFF
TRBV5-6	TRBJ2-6	CASSARLAGVLGANVLTF
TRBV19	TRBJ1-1	CASSIGQGATEAFF
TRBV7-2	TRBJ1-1	CASSGGQFATEAFF
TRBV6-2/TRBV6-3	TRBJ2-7	CASSREGIAYEQYF
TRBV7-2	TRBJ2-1	CASSLRGVLAGGVEQFF
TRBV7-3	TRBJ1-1	CASSPLGRQMNTEAFF
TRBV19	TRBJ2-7	CASSTKQGALLHEQYF
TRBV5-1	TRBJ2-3	CASSLDGTRGDTQYF
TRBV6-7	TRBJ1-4	CASSYWTPNEKLFF
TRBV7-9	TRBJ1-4	CASSADWGLSELFF
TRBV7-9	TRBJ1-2	CASSVRATGQGVANYGYTF
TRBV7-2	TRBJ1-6	CASSPGQGGSPLHF
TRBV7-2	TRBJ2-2	CASSLAAGAVTGELFF
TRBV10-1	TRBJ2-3	CAKFRREVSTDTQYF
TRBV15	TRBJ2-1	CATSRDRGAYNEQFF
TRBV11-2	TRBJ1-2	CASSHRTGAATYGYTF
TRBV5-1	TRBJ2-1	CASSLGGGASFNEQFF
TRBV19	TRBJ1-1	CASSMGGWSEAFF
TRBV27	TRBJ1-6	CASSFRSTGSNSPLHF
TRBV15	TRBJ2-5	CATSSSSGTETQYF
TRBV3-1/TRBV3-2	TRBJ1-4	CASSRTRDSLSMHEKLFF
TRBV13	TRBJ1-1	CASSFPTTGVPNTEAFF
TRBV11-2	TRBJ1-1	CASSLEPGTGPEAFF
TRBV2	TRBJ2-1	CASSGAVSYNEQFF
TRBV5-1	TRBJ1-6	CASSVGDYNSPLHF
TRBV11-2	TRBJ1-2	CASSTDRGYGYTF
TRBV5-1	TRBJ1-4	CASRRDSLNEKLFF
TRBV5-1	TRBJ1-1	CASSSGQPNTEAFF
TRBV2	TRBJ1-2	CASSMTRDYYGYTF
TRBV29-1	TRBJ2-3	CSVPLREGADTQYF
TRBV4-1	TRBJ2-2	CASSQKVLGPGELFF
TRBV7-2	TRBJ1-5	CASGWSRQPQHF
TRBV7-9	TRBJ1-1	CASSPRARGNTEAFF
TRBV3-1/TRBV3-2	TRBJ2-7	CASSQQGLDEQYF
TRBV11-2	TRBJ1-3	CASSRGSAGNTIYF
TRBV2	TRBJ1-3	CASSETSPRSGNTIYF
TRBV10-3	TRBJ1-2	CAIRKPAVTGGLGGYTF
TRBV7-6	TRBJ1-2	CASSSLGAGVGSYGYTF
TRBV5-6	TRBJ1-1	CASSLLGAEAFF
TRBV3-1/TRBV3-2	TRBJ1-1	CASATLTGNTEAFF